The clone carrying this TCR beta chain was seen many times. Per the germline V gene, CDR1 is SGHNT and CDR2 is YENEEA. This CDR3 region has 16 residues. V was cut by 4 bases and J by 1 base, with 13 bases left in between. These data originate in a study of regulatory T cells in long-lasting Graves disease. Arm-PCR of CDR3 regions with iRepertoire HTBI primers generated TCR beta libraries. TCRdb passed the multiplex PCR reads through MiXCR, listing each CDR3 protein once. Of some 560,000 distinct CDR3 sequences detected, 15% to 20% appear once; the ten largest clones hold roughly 25%. Time point given: newly diagnosed GD, antithyroid drugs for less than 3 months. TCR sequences were obtained from RNA taken from PBMCs. Doctors identified Graves' disease using the American Thyroid Association guidelines. The data also belong to a second study, concerning T cells in Graves' hyperthyroidism and ophthalmopathy.

The sample consisted of peripheral blood mononuclear cells (PBMCs), taken at new diagnosis, from a patient treated with antithyroid drugs. The chain has TRBV11-3 and TRBJ2-2; a possible D gene is TRBD2 (5 bases). The TCR comes from a woman aged 40-60 years with Graves disease. This CDR3 reads CASSSGGSLNTGELFF. The CDR3 region has the DNA TGTGCCAGCAGCTCCGGAGGCAGCCTGAACACCGGGGAGCTGTTTTTT.